The 14 T cell receptor beta chains given below trace back to one sample, sequenced in a study of blood T cells in healthy people across ages. For the second PCR, which ran for about 6 to 12 cycles, a sample-barcoded 5' primer and a J-beta primer mix were used. TCRdb recomputed calls from the 5' RACE reads with MiXCR, one row per CDR3 protein. The data hold over 550,000 distinct CDR3 sequences, with about 30% observed a single time. Sample: blood. These TCRs come from a woman of 80 years or more in good health.

This clonotype showed up many times. The rearrangement uses TRBV30 and TRBJ2-7; TRBD1 aligns across 10 bases. CDR3 length: 15 amino acids. V was pared by 4 bases and J by 3 bases, with 9 bases of the junction left unmatched. CDR1 is GTSNPN and CDR2 is SVGIG in the germline V gene (reference sequence). In DNA form, the CDR3 reads TGTGCCTGGAAACTCCGGGACAGGGGAATCTACGAGCAGTACTTC. Protein product: CAWKLRDRGIYEQYF.

This clonotype was detected only a few times. This may be a read error: a much more frequent sequence differs by one nucleotide. V usage is TRBV20-1 and J usage is TRBJ2-7, with 9 bases lining up with TRBD1. The CDR3 consists of 15 residues. After removal of 4 bases from V and 7 bases from J, the junction contained 14 bases not matched to a gene. Germline CDR1 is DFQATT and CDR2 is SNEGSKA (reference sequence). DNA of the CDR3: TGCAGTGCTACCCAGGACAGGGGCCACTACAATGAGCAGTACTTC. Amino acid sequence: CSATQDRGHYNEQYF.

A few counts support this clonotype. Being one base from a much bigger clone, this may be a read error. The chain carries TRBV29-1 and TRBJ2-7, with D maybe TRBD2 (7 bases). With 7 bases removed from V and 2 bases from J, the gap between germline ends came to 15 bases. The CDR3 length is 13 residues. Germline V gene sequence: CDR1 SQVTM, CDR2 ANQGSEA. The CDR3 sequence: CSARWGGPYEQYF. The CDR3 bases are TGCAGCGCCCGTTGGGGGGGGCCCTACGAGCAGTACTTC.

Only a few counts were recorded for this clonotype. The chain joins TRBV7-8 to TRBJ1-6; D is uncertain. The CDR3 totals 13 residues. Between the trimmed V and J ends, which lost 4 bases and 15 bases, there was a span of 16 bases. Germline V gives CDR1 SGHVS, CDR2 FQNEAQ. CDR3: CASSSTTEFILHF. For the CDR3, the DNA is TGTGCCAGCAGCTCGACGACCGAATTTATCCTCCACTTT. The full variable domain, completed using reference TRBV7-8 and TRBJ1-6, is GAGVSQSPRYKVAKRGQDVALRCDPISGHVSLFWYQQALGQGPEFLTYFQNEAQLDKSGLPSDRFFAERPEGSVSTLKIQRTQQEDSAVYLCASSSTTEFILHFGNGTRLTVT.

This clonotype was found many times. The V gene is TRBV5-1, the J gene TRBJ2-7; D is uncertain. Per the germline V gene, CDR1 is SGHRS and CDR2 is YFSETQ. This CDR3 has 15 residues. V was trimmed by 4 bases and J by 2 bases, leaving 16 bases between them. The CDR3 here is CASSRNPQVTYEQYF. The CDR3 DNA reads TGCGCCAGCAGCAGGAATCCTCAGGTAACCTACGAGCAGTACTTC.

The sample holds many counts of this clonotype. This chain connects TRBV5-6 to TRBJ1-2, with D unresolved. The V end was cut by 2 bases, the J end by 7 bases, with 15 bases between. The CDR3 is 14 amino acids. The germline V gene has CDR1 SGHDT and CDR2 YYEEEE. CDR3 region: CASSFPQSAGGYTF. CDR3 nucleotide sequence: TGTGCCAGCAGCTTCCCCCAGTCGGCGGGTGGCTACACCTTC.

This clonotype was found many times. The chain has TRBV27 and TRBJ1-2; the D is unclear. Germline V gives CDR1 MNHEY, CDR2 SMNVEV (reference sequence). V lost 7 bases and J lost 0, with 18 bases in between. CDR3 length: 16 residues. The DNA for the CDR3 is TGTGCCAGCAACCCAGGCCGCGAGAGAGCTAACTATGGCTACACCTTC. Amino acids: CASNPGRERANYGYTF.

This clonotype was seen a few times. The gene calls are TRBV20-1 and TRBJ1-1, with D possibly matching TRBD1 (5 bases). V was clipped by 6 bases and J by 4 bases, with 21 bases between them. The CDR3 is made up of 15 amino acids. CDR1 is DFQATT and CDR2 is SNEGSKA in the germline V gene (reference sequence). CDR3 DNA: TGCAGTGCCCGGGACCCTGGAACCCTTGGCACTGAAGCTTTCTTT. The encoded protein is CSARDPGTLGTEAFF.

In this sample, this clonotype turned up many times. The junction does not match germline at one end; this may be a read error. The rearrangement uses TRBV7-7 and TRBJ2-5, with a tentative D call TRBD1 (6 bases). This CDR3 is built from 15 residues. Germline V gene sequence: CDR1 SSHAT, CDR2 FNYEAQ (reference sequence). CDR3 residues: CASSLALQGGVTQYF. DNA for the CDR3: TGTGCTAGCAGCTTAGCGTTACAGGGCGGCGTGACCCAGTACTTC. Filled out from reference TRBV7-7 and TRBJ2-5, the complete variable domain reads GAGVSQSPRYKVTKRGQDVTLRCDPISSHATLYWYQQALGQGPEFLTYFNYEAQPDKSGLPSDRFSAERPEGSISTLTIQRTEQRDSAMYRCASSLALQGGVTQYFGPGTRLLVL.

This clonotype was seen ten or more times. The chain couples TRBV7-2 to TRBJ2-3; D ambiguous. CDR3 length: 15 amino acids. Germline CDR1 SGHTA, CDR2 FQGNSA. Deletions cut 4 bases from V and 3 bases from J, with 14 bases between. The CDR3 coding sequence is TGTGCCAGCAGCTCGCTGGGTAGCAGGACAGATACGCAGTATTTT. This codes for CASSSLGSRTDTQYF.

The gene calls are TRBV20-1 and TRBJ2-3; a possible D gene is TRBD1 (8 bases). Germline V gene lookup returns CDR1 DFQATT and CDR2 SNEGSKA (reference sequence). The length of the CDR3 is 13 residues. The V end was cut by 6 bases, the J end by 3 bases, with 13 bases between. The CDR3 loop is CSARGRGTDTQYF. CDR3 sequence (DNA): TGCAGTGCCAGGGGGCGGGGGACAGATACGCAGTATTTT.

Only a few counts were recorded for this clonotype. Given a much more abundant clone one base away, this may be a read error. The chain uses TRBV7-8 and TRBJ1-2; 9 bases are a match to TRBD1. From germline, CDR1 is SGHVS and CDR2 FQNEAQ. V trimming: 6 bases; J trimming: 5 bases; junction bases outside the gene matches: 7. CDR3 size: 14 residues. The CDR3 region has the DNA TGTGCCAGCAGGTCGACAGGGGGAAGGTATGGCTACACCTTC. Encoded protein: CASRSTGGRYGYTF.

This clonotype was counted many times. The V call is TRBV6-2 or TRBV6-3, the J call TRBJ2-7, with TRBD1 matching 7 bases. The ends lost 6 bases at V and 3 bases at J; junction bases unmatched: 5. Per germline, CDR1 MNHEY and CDR2 SVGEGT. The CDR3 consists of 13 residues. This CDR3 reads CASRVTGIYEQYF. CDR3 DNA sequence: TGTGCCAGCAGGGTGACAGGGATCTACGAGCAGTACTTC.

Remarks on this clonotype: Germline is not matched at one junction end, which may reflect a read error. V and J are TRBV15 and TRBJ1-3, with 9 bases matching TRBD1. The CDR3 loop spans 16 amino acids. Germline lookup yields CDR1 LNHNV and CDR2 YYDKDF (reference sequence). CDR3 nucleotide sequence: TGTGCCACCAGCAGAGAGACACAGGGGGCTGGAGACACCATATATTTT. Amino acid sequence: CATSRETQGAGDTIYF.